This T cell receptor beta chain is from a study of T cells after yellow fever vaccination (dated by TCRdb to between 2018 and 2020). Regarding the study in general: The SMART-Seq v4 Ultra Low Input RNA kit was used to prepare libraries from fractions with low cell numbers. To follow T-cell clones before and after primary and booster YFV17D yellow fever vaccination, bulk TCR alpha and beta repertoires were sequenced over time. The cohort comprised two healthy male donors, one aged 18 to 29 and one aged 30 to 40 years. Bulk PBMC replicates and cell subsets were isolated from blood drawn at multiple timepoints before and after both primary and secondary immunization.

TCRdb shows the sequencer as Illumina NovaSeq 6000. TCR cDNA was made using 5'RACE template switching, a step that added a universal primer site and unique molecular identifiers. Priming of cDNA synthesis was performed from both the TCR alpha and TCR beta constant segments. Libraries were amplified in two PCR steps, with sample barcodes and sequencing adapters added in the second step. Sequencing of libraries was performed on Illumina HiSeq 2500 (2x100 bp) or NovaSeq (2x150 bp). In the original analysis: MIGEC was used to demultiplex reads and collapse the reads into UMI consensus sequences, and MiXCR was used for V(D)J alignment. Vaccine-responding clonotypes were defined with edgeR using replicate PBMC samples, requiring FDR below 0.01 and a log2 fold change above 5 up to day 15. Each bulk clonotype received a CD4 or CD8 identity based on whether the sequenced CD4 or CD8 repertoire contained that clonotype at higher abundance. TCRdb reprocessing: public reads trimmed at Q25 with fastp, clones called with MiXCR, in-frame beta chains kept. All rows with the same CDR3 protein become a single entry with the most common DNA and genes. Clone size and V and J calls follow TCRdb, not the original study. A total of some 240,000 distinct CDR3 sequences appear in this sample, more than 3.5% of them only once. The top ten clones comprise around a fifth of the sample.

Read against the paper, the sample's treatment or condition label means: live attenuated yellow fever vaccine strain. Two biological replicates of bulk PBMCs were collected at each blood-draw timepoint. A standard Ficoll-Paque protocol was used to isolate PBMCs from peripheral blood. RNA was extracted with TriZol from bulk PBMCs, CD4 and CD8 fractions, and dextramer-positive and dextramer-negative fractions. The CDR3 covers 11 residues, taking in both the cysteine and the phenylalanine. The CDR3 DNA has 33 bases and is translated from base 1. CDR1 and CDR2, looked up from the germline V gene (reference sequence), are DFQATT and SNEGSKA. V lost 4 bases and J lost 3 bases; the stretch between them is 3 bases long. This clonotype was recorded many times. Which antigen it targets is not known. Base qualities are not recorded, but no much larger clone differs from it by a single base. General conclusions and limits of the study: The secondary T-cell response was weaker than the primary response but faster, peaking on day 5 instead of day 15. A small fraction of clonotypes appeared in both the CD4 and CD8 compartments, likely as a result of convergent recombination. The study included only a couple of donors, which limits how far the findings can be generalized. Computational filtering was needed because FACS-sorted repertoires could contain abundant contaminating clonotypes from the bulk population. After the booster, most of the clones that had expanded following primary vaccination were detected again (just under 97% of CD4 and roughly 88% of CD8), which suggests that memory was broadly maintained.

Sequences were derived from PBMCs, sampled 15 days after the yellow fever booster vaccination. The chain was built from TRBV20-1 and TRBJ2-2, with the D gene call left open. The TCR originated in a man aged 18 to 29 who received the YFV17D yellow fever vaccine. The CDR3 has the sequence CSAMDTGELFF. The DNA sequence is given as TGCAGTGCTATGGACACCGGGGAGCTGTTTTTT.